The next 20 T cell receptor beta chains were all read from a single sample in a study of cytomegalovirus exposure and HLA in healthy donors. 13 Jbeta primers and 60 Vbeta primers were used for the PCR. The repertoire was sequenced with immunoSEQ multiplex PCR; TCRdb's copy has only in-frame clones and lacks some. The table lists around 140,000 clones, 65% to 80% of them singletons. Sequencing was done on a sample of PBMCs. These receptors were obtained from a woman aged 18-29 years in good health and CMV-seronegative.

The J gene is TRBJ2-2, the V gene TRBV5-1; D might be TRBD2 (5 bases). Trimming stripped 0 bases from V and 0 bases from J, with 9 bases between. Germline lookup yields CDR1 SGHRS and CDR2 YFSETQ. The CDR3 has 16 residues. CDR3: CASSLDGLTNTGELFF. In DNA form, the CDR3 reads TGCGCCAGCAGCTTGGATGGACTGACGAACACCGGGGAGCTGTTTTTT.

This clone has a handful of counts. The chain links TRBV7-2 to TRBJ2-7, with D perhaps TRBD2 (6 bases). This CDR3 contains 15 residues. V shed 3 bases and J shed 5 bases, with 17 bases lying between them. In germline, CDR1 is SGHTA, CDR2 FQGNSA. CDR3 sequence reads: CASSFVSGLEDEQYF. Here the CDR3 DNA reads TGTGCCAGCAGCTTTGTTTCGGGACTCGAAGACGAGCAGTACTTC. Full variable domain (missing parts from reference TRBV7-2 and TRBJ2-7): GAGVSQSPSNKVTEKGKDVELRCDPISGHTALYWYRQSLGQGLEFLIYFQGNSAPDKSGLPSDRFSAERTGGSVSTLTIQRTQQEDSAVYLCASSFVSGLEDEQYFGPGTRLTVT.

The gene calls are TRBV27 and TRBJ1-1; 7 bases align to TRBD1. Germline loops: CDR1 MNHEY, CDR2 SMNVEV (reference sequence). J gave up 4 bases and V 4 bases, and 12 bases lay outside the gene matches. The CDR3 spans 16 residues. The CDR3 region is CASSSPRQGLTTEAFF. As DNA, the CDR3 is TGTGCCAGCAGTTCCCCCCGACAGGGTCTGACCACTGAAGCTTTCTTT.

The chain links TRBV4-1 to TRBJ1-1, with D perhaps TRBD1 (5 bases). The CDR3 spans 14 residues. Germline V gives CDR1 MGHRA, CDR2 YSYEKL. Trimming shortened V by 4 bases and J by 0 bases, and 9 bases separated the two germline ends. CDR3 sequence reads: CASSPRTLNTEAFF. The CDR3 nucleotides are TGCGCCAGCAGCCCCCGGACACTGAACACTGAAGCTTTCTTT.

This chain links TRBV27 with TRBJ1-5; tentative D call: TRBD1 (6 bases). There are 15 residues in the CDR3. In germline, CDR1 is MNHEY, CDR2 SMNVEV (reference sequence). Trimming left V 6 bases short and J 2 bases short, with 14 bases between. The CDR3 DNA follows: TGTGCCAGCAGCCCCGCGGACAGTGGCAATCAGCCCCAGCATTTT. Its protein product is CASSPADSGNQPQHF.

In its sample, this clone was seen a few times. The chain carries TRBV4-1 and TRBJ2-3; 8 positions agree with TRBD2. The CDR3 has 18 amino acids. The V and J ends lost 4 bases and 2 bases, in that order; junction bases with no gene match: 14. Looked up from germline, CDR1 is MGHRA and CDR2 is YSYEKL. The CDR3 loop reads CASSREPFSAGDTDTQYF. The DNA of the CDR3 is TGCGCCAGCAGCCGCGAACCATTCTCAGCGGGGGACACAGATACGCAGTATTTT.

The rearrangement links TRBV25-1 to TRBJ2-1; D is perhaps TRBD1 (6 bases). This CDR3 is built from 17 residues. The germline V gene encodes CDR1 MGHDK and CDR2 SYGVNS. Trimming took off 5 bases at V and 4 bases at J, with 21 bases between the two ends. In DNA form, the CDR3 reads TGTGCCAGCAGTCCAGGGGCCCCGGGCCCACCATACAATGAGCAGTTCTTC. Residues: CASSPGAPGPPYNEQFF.

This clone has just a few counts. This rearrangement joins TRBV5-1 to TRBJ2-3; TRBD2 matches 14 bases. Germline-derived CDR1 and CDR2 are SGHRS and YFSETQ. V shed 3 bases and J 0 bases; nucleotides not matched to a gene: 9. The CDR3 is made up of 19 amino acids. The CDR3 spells CASSSPGLAGVLSTDTQYF. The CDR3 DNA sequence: TGCGCCAGCAGCTCCCCGGGACTAGCGGGGGTACTAAGCACAGATACGCAGTATTTT.

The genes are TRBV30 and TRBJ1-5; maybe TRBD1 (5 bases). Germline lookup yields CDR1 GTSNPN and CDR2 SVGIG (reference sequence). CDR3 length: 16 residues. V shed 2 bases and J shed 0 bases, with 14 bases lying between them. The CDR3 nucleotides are TGTGCCTGGAGTCCGCAGGGAGGTGTTAGCAATCAGCCCCAGCATTTT. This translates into CAWSPQGGVSNQPQHF.

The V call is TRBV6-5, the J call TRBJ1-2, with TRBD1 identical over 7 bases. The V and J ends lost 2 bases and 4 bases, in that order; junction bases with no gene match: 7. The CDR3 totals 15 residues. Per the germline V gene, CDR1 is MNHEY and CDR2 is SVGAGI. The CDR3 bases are TGTGCCAGCAGTTACAGACCTCGGGACAGCTATGGCTACACCTTC. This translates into CASSYRPRDSYGYTF.

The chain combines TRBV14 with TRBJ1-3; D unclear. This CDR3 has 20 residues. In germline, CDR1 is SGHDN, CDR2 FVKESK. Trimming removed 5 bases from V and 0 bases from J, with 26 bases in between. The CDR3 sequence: CASSFQEGQHLPDSGNTIYF. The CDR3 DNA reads TGTGCCAGCAGCTTTCAGGAGGGCCAGCACTTGCCGGACTCTGGAAACACCATATATTTT.

CDR3 DNA: TGTGCCAGCAGCCCGGACAATGAGCAGTTCTTC. Its translation: CASSPDNEQFF. This sequence joins TRBV6-1 and TRBJ2-1; D unresolved. The V gene lost 6 bases and the J gene lost 5 bases, with 5 bases spanning the gap. This CDR3 contains 11 residues. Germline V gene sequence: CDR1 MNHNS, CDR2 SASEGT.

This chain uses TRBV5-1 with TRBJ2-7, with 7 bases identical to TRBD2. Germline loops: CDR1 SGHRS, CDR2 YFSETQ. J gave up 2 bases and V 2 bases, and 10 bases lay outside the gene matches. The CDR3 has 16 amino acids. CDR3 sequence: CASSLYPLASTYEQYF. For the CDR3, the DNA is TGCGCCAGCAGCTTATACCCACTAGCGTCTACCTACGAGCAGTACTTC.

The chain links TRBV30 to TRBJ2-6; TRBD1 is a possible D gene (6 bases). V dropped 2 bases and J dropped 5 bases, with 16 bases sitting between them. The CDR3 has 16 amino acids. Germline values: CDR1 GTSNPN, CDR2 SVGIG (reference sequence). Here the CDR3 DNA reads TGTGCCTGGAGTCGACCCACAGGGTCTAGGGCCAACGTCCTGACTTTC. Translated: CAWSRPTGSRANVLTF.

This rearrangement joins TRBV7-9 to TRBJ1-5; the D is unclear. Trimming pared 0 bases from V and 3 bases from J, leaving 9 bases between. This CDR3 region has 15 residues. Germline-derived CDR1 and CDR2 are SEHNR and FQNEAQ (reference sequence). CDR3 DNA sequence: TGTGCCAGCAGCTTAGCAGAGGATACCAATCAGCCCCAGCATTTT. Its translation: CASSLAEDTNQPQHF. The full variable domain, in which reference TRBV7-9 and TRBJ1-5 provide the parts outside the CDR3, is DTGVSQNPRHKITKRGQNVTFRCDPISEHNRLYWYRQTLGQGPEFLTYFQNEAQLEKSRLLSDRFSAERPKGSFSTLEIQRTEQGDSAMYLCASSLAEDTNQPQHFGDGTRLSIL.

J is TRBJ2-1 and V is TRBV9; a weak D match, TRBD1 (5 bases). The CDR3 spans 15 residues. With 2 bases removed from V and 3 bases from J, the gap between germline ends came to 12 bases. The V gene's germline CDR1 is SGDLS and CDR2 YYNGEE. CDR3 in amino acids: CASSVNGRDYNEQFF. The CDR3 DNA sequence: TGTGCCAGCAGCGTCAACGGCAGGGACTACAATGAGCAGTTCTTC.

The CDR3 sequence is CASSNRDRGSLGYTF. CDR3 DNA: TGTGCCAGCAGCAATAGGGACAGGGGCAGTCTTGGCTACACCTTC. J is TRBJ1-2 and V is TRBV5-6; 10 positions agree with TRBD1. Losses at the gene ends were 4 bases for V and 7 bases for J; bases not matched to a gene: 10. Looked up from germline, CDR1 is SGHDT and CDR2 is YYEEEE. This CDR3 is 15 amino acids long. Supplemented by reference TRBV5-6 and TRBJ1-2, the full variable domain reads DAGVTQSPTHLIKTRGQQVTLRCSPKSGHDTVSWYQQALGQGPQFIFQYYEEEERQRGNFPDRFSGHQFPNYSSELNVNALLLGDSALYLCASSNRDRGSLGYTFGSGTRLTVV.

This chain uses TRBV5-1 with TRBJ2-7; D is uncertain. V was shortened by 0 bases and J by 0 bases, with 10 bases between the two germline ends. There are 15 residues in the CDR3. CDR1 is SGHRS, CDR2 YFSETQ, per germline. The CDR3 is CASSLGAGFSYEQYF. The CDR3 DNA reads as TGCGCCAGCAGCTTGGGGGCCGGTTTCTCCTACGAGCAGTACTTC.

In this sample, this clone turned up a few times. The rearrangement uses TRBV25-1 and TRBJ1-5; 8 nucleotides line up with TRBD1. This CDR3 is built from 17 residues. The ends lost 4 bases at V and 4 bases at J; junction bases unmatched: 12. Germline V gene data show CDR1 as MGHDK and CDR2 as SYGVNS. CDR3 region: CASSGGQGGGRNQPQHF. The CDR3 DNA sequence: TGTGCCAGCAGTGGAGGACAGGGAGGAGGGAGAAATCAGCCCCAGCATTTT.

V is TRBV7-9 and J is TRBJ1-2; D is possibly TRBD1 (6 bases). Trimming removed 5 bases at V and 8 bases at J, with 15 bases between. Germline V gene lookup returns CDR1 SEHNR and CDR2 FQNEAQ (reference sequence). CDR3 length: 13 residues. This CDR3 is CASSPGEGYGYTF. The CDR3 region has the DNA TGTGCCAGCAGCCCAGGGGAGGGGTACGGCTACACCTTC.